Below, 14 T cell receptor beta chains from the same sample are listed, as sequenced in a study of cytomegalovirus exposure and HLA in healthy donors. The PCR had 60 Vbeta and 13 Jbeta primers. Sequencing was performed with immunoSEQ multiplex PCR; in TCRdb, only in-frame clones are kept and a portion is missing. This table has around 150,000 clones, 65% to 90% appearing once. The sample taken for sequencing was PBMCs. These TCRs come from a man in his fifties in good health and CMV-seropositive.

The chain carries TRBV29-1 and TRBJ1-1, with D possibly TRBD1 on 6 matching bases. CDR1 and CDR2 (germline): SQVTM, ANQGSEA. Trimming shortened V by 3 bases and J by 4 bases, and 9 bases separated the two germline ends. CDR3 length: 12 residues. CDR3 sequence reads: CSVDYRATEAFF. The DNA of the CDR3 is TGCAGCGTTGATTACAGGGCCACTGAAGCTTTCTTT.

The chain employs TRBV9 and TRBJ2-5; 14 bases are shared with TRBD2. There are 16 residues in the CDR3. Germline values: CDR1 SGDLS, CDR2 YYNGEE. V lost 4 bases, J lost 5 bases, and 7 bases stayed unmatched. CDR3 bases: TGTGCCAGCAGCCCCCGACTAGCGGGAGGGCGGGAGACCCAGTACTTC. It translates to CASSPRLAGGRETQYF.

The chain employs TRBV19 and TRBJ2-1; TRBD1 aligns across 7 bases. The CDR3 length is 14 residues. Germline CDR1 LNHDA, CDR2 SQIVND (reference sequence). V lost 0 bases, J lost 7 bases, and 3 bases stayed unmatched. CDR3 sequence (DNA): TGTGCCAGTAGTATAGAGACAGGGCGGAATGAGCAGTTCTTC. Protein product: CASSIETGRNEQFF.

The rearrangement joins TRBV10-2 to TRBJ1-1, with D perhaps matching TRBD1 (6 bases). The V and J ends lost 3 bases and 1 base respectively, with 12 bases between them. CDR1 WSHSY and CDR2 SAAADI come from the germline V gene. The length of the CDR3 is 15 residues. This CDR3 is CASSDPPTGNTEAFF. The CDR3 DNA is TGCGCCAGCAGTGACCCACCGACAGGGAACACTGAAGCTTTCTTT.

The V gene is TRBV12-1, the J gene TRBJ1-1; no DNA check was done on the table's D call, TRBD1. TRBV12-1 is a recognized pseudogene. The CDR3 consists of 16 residues. The CDR3 nucleotides read TGTGCCAGCAGCTATCTAGGACAGGGTGGCGACACTGAAGCTTTCTTT. It encodes CASSYLGQGGDTEAFF.

This clone was counted a single time. This chain links TRBV19 with TRBJ2-5, with TRBD2 matching over 8 bases. Germline V gene sequence: CDR1 LNHDA, CDR2 SQIVND (reference sequence). CDR3 length: 14 amino acids. Trimming removed 6 bases from V and 5 bases from J; junction bases left unmatched: 8. The CDR3 sequence is CASSKRGNGETQYF. The CDR3 DNA follows: TGTGCCAGTAGCAAGCGGGGGAATGGGGAGACCCAGTACTTC. The variable domain in full, completed from reference TRBV19 and TRBJ2-5, reads DGGITQSPKYLFRKEGQNVTLSCEQNLNHDAMYWYRQDPGQGLRLIYYSQIVNDFQKGDIAEGYSVSREKKESFPLTVTSAQKNPTAFYLCASSKRGNGETQYFGPGTRLLVL.

V gene TRBV9 combines with J gene TRBJ2-5; no clear D gene. The DNA end favors TRBJ2-7, so the J call may be wrong. This CDR3 has 13 amino acids. Germline V gives CDR1 SGDLS, CDR2 YYNGEE. The CDR3 coding sequence is TGTGCCAGCAGCCTTCCCCCATCCTACGAGCAGTACTTC. Translating it yields CASSLPPSYEQYF.

The J gene is TRBJ2-2, the V gene TRBV15; 10 nucleotides agree with TRBD2. Germline loops: CDR1 LNHNV, CDR2 YYDKDF (reference sequence). Trimming cost V 5 bases and J 7 bases; bases outside gene matches: 10. This CDR3 spans 16 amino acids. The chain's CDR3 is CATSRAGGLGVGELFF. The CDR3 coding sequence is TGTGCCACCAGCCGAGCGGGGGGGCTGGGAGTCGGGGAGCTGTTTTTT.

The genes are TRBV20-1 and TRBJ2-5; D remains unclear. Germline CDR1 is DFQATT and CDR2 is SNEGSKA (reference sequence). Trimming took 7 bases from V and 3 from J, leaving 9 bases between them. This CDR3 region has 11 residues. The CDR3 bases are TGCAGTGGTCAGGCCAAAGAGACCCAGTACTTC. This translates into CSGQAKETQYF.

The chain carries TRBV5-1 and TRBJ2-5; TRBD1 might be the D (6 bases). The V end lost 0 bases, the J end lost 4 bases, and 10 bases lay between the germline ends. The germline V gene has CDR1 SGHRS and CDR2 YFSETQ. This CDR3 is 14 amino acids long. The DNA of the CDR3 is TGCGCCAGCAGCTTGGCCACAGGGCGAGAGACCCAGTACTTC. The encoded protein is CASSLATGRETQYF.

The chain uses TRBV7-9 and TRBJ1-2; possible D gene TRBD1, 5 bases. CDR3 length: 13 residues. CDR1 and CDR2 (germline): SEHNR, FQNEAQ (reference sequence). The V gene lost 3 bases and the J gene lost 6 bases, with 11 bases spanning the gap. The CDR3 region has the DNA TGTGCCAGCAGCTTTCGCAGGGAAGATGGCTACACCTTC. Translated: CASSFRREDGYTF.

For the CDR3, the DNA is TGCGCCAGCAGCTTCCAGGGCTCGGACGAGCAGTACTTC. This translates into CASSFQGSDEQYF. The chain uses TRBV5-1 and TRBJ2-7; D perhaps matches TRBD1 (5 bases). CDR1 and CDR2 from the germline V gene are SGHRS and YFSETQ. The CDR3 extends over 13 amino acids. V was cut by 2 bases and J by 5 bases, with 11 bases left in between.

A single count supports this clone. The chain joins TRBV19 to TRBJ1-4; D might be TRBD1 (5 bases). V gave up 3 bases and J gave up 3 bases, with 11 bases separating them. The CDR3 has 15 residues. Germline V gene lookup returns CDR1 LNHDA and CDR2 SQIVND (reference sequence). The chain's CDR3 is CASSMKGRANEKLFF. The DNA of the CDR3 is TGTGCCAGTAGTATGAAGGGGAGGGCTAATGAAAAACTGTTTTTT.

The rearrangement links TRBV9 to TRBJ2-2; tentative D call: TRBD1 (6 bases). Trimming removed 2 bases from V and 0 bases from J, with 8 bases in between. The CDR3 sequence is 15 residues long. The germline gives CDR1 SGDLS, CDR2 YYNGEE. The CDR3 here is CASSVGASNTGELFF. For the CDR3, the DNA is TGTGCCAGCAGCGTGGGGGCCTCGAACACCGGGGAGCTGTTTTTT.